What follows is one TCR beta chain and its context. Its antigen is currently unknown. This CDR3 is 15 amino acids long. CDR1 is SGHKS, CDR2 YYEKEE, per germline (reference sequence). With 0 bases removed from V and 0 bases from J, the gap between germline ends came to 9 bases. These data come from a study of T-cell memory formation after mild COVID-19. Study overall: TCR clustering was largely donor specific. Points from the study as a whole: Memory from before infection featured some responding clones, which suggests cross-reactive memory joined.

TCR alpha and TCR beta cDNA libraries with sample barcodes and UMIs came from 5'RACE using constant-segment primers. TCRdb re-derived calls from the 5' RACE reads in MiXCR, one entry per CDR3 protein. This table has under 400,000 distinct CDR3 sequences, around 28% appearing once. The source is an adult woman who had mild COVID-19 (a few samples of this study predate the infection). Cell type and time point are not known. The gene calls are TRBV5-5 and TRBJ1-1; no clear D gene. Sequencing was performed on PBMCs or a T cell subset sorted from them (not recorded which). In DNA form, the CDR3 reads TGTGCCAGCAGCTTGGAAGGAGGAATGAACACTGAAGCTTTCTTT. Its protein product is CASSLEGGMNTEAFF. The complete variable domain, with remaining parts taken from reference TRBV5-5 and TRBJ1-1, reads DAGVTQSPTHLIKTRGQQVTLRCSPISGHKSVSWYQQVLGQGPQFIFQYYEKEERGRGNFPDRFSARQFPNYSSELNVNALLLGDSALYLCASSLEGGMNTEAFFGQGTRLTVV.